Listed below are T cell receptor beta chains from one sample, sequenced in a study of breast tumors, draining lymph nodes, adjacent tissues. TCRdb called the multiplex PCR reads again in MiXCR, with one record for every CDR3 protein. The data hold more than 85,000 distinct CDR3 sequences, with 21% observed a single time. Source material: axillary lymph node tissue. These receptors were obtained from a female donor with breast cancer. Some clones in this sample may be carry-over from other donors' samples. Both conserved end residues are trimmed from each CDR3. Fields, in order: J gene, V gene, CDR3 protein.

j_gene: TRBJ2-1; v_gene: TRBV9; CDR3aa: ASSVATGGSYNEQF
j_gene: TRBJ1-4; v_gene: TRBV5-1; CDR3aa: ASSLSGATNEKLF
j_gene: TRBJ2-7; v_gene: TRBV29-1; CDR3aa: SVGIAGGLDEQY
j_gene: TRBJ2-3; v_gene: TRBV14; CDR3aa: ASSQDLADTQY
j_gene: TRBJ2-1; v_gene: TRBV20-1; CDR3aa: SSTTSGRMGGEQF
j_gene: TRBJ1-3; v_gene: TRBV11-2; CDR3aa: ASRMTVSPGNTIY
j_gene: TRBJ2-3; v_gene: TRBV12-3/TRBV12-4; CDR3aa: ASSRTSGRPGGDTQY
j_gene: TRBJ1-5; v_gene: TRBV20-1; CDR3aa: SAGQFGQPQH
j_gene: TRBJ2-7; v_gene: TRBV3-1; CDR3aa: ASSQDMSPYEQY
j_gene: TRBJ1-3; v_gene: TRBV10-3; CDR3aa: AISDSSGNTIY
j_gene: TRBJ2-3; v_gene: TRBV10-3; CDR3aa: AVRRDSTQY
j_gene: TRBJ1-1; v_gene: TRBV4-1; CDR3aa: ASRGQLNTEAF
j_gene: TRBJ2-1; v_gene: TRBV19; CDR3aa: ASMTGSAEQF
j_gene: TRBJ2-6; v_gene: TRBV6-2/TRBV6-3; CDR3aa: ASSHASGANVLT
j_gene: TRBJ2-2; v_gene: TRBV7-2; CDR3aa: ASSLEVGELF
j_gene: TRBJ1-3; v_gene: TRBV9; CDR3aa: ASSGGRQVPGTIY
j_gene: TRBJ2-6; v_gene: TRBV5-4; CDR3aa: ASSRTLKGGGANVLT
j_gene: TRBJ2-1; v_gene: TRBV14; CDR3aa: ASSQGGAGGIVEQF
j_gene: TRBJ2-6; v_gene: TRBV9; CDR3aa: ASSGVAPGNGANVLT
j_gene: TRBJ2-5; v_gene: TRBV7-9; CDR3aa: ASSLAGGPETQY
j_gene: TRBJ1-3; v_gene: TRBV6-4; CDR3aa: ASSDASPGNTIY
j_gene: TRBJ2-6; v_gene: TRBV20-1; CDR3aa: SAKGQILSGANVLT
j_gene: TRBJ2-2; v_gene: TRBV24-1; CDR3aa: ATSEISATRPNTGELF
j_gene: TRBJ2-7; v_gene: TRBV10-1; CDR3aa: ASSSGGGEQY
j_gene: TRBJ2-3; v_gene: TRBV6-5; CDR3aa: ASRRGFRTDTQY
j_gene: TRBJ2-5; v_gene: TRBV11-3; CDR3aa: ASSSGQGYQETQY
j_gene: TRBJ2-1; v_gene: TRBV13; CDR3aa: ASSLGSNPTSGRGGAGEQF
j_gene: TRBJ2-4; v_gene: TRBV7-8; CDR3aa: ASSFSNRRGAKNIQY
j_gene: TRBJ1-2; v_gene: TRBV11-2; CDR3aa: ASSSTRTALGGYT
j_gene: TRBJ2-2; v_gene: TRBV7-8; CDR3aa: ASSSLVDLEELF
j_gene: TRBJ2-7; v_gene: TRBV27; CDR3aa: ASSKGQGVHEQY
j_gene: TRBJ2-7; v_gene: TRBV10-3; CDR3aa: AISEQSTWRY
j_gene: TRBJ1-5; v_gene: TRBV19; CDR3aa: ASRAQTAQAQH
j_gene: TRBJ1-5; v_gene: TRBV6-1; CDR3aa: ASGGRGLRGNQPQH
j_gene: TRBJ1-4; v_gene: TRBV25-1; CDR3aa: ASSDTGQGVEKLF
j_gene: TRBJ2-6; v_gene: TRBV6-4; CDR3aa: ASSDVSGDGANVLT
j_gene: TRBJ2-2; v_gene: TRBV7-2; CDR3aa: ASSSKATGILNTGELF
j_gene: TRBJ2-1; v_gene: TRBV10-2; CDR3aa: ASVGTPSYNEQF
j_gene: TRBJ2-3; v_gene: TRBV7-9; CDR3aa: ASSLGGSSNTDTQY
j_gene: TRBJ1-2; v_gene: TRBV24-1; CDR3aa: ATSDVKRNYGYT
j_gene: TRBJ2-7; v_gene: TRBV6-5; CDR3aa: ASSDRGQNYEQY
j_gene: TRBJ2-5; v_gene: TRBV5-4; CDR3aa: ASSLLGDQETQY
j_gene: TRBJ2-5; v_gene: TRBV9; CDR3aa: ASSIRWTSGETQY
j_gene: TRBJ2-1; v_gene: TRBV30; CDR3aa: AWSVLYSGSPNEQF
j_gene: TRBJ2-3; v_gene: TRBV5-1; CDR3aa: ASSLVGDWTDTQY
j_gene: TRBJ2-1; v_gene: TRBV18; CDR3aa: ASSPASGLYNEQF
j_gene: TRBJ2-5; v_gene: TRBV7-2; CDR3aa: ASSLGRETQY
j_gene: TRBJ2-3; v_gene: TRBV10-3; CDR3aa: AIGSTDTQY
j_gene: TRBJ2-1; v_gene: TRBV13; CDR3aa: ASSLDQGGSNEQF
j_gene: TRBJ2-1; v_gene: TRBV11-2; CDR3aa: ASSLRLAGGFSYNEQF
j_gene: TRBJ2-5; v_gene: TRBV6-5; CDR3aa: ASSWGTSKETQY
j_gene: TRBJ2-3; v_gene: TRBV27; CDR3aa: ASPLTDTQY
j_gene: TRBJ2-3; v_gene: TRBV19; CDR3aa: ASSTYRGFTDTQY
j_gene: TRBJ2-6; v_gene: TRBV10-3; CDR3aa: AVQSGHSGANVLT
j_gene: TRBJ1-4; v_gene: TRBV9; CDR3aa: ASSREEGRDEKLF